The 19 T cell receptor beta chains below all came from one sample that was sequenced in a study of monozygotic twins with inflammatory bowel disease. No DNA is given; TCRdb re-called the 5' RACE reads and lists each CDR3 protein once. Recorded for this sample: fewer than 550,000 distinct CDR3 sequences. What was sequenced was blood. These receptors all stem from a human donor with ulcerative colitis or Crohn's disease, or a healthy co-twin of an affected twin (not recorded which).

V is TRBV7-2 and J is TRBJ1-5. Germline V gives CDR1 SGHTA, CDR2 FQGNSA. The CDR3 spans 14 residues. This CDR3 is CASSLQPSGQPQHF.

The chain recombines TRBV14 with TRBJ2-6; TCRdb returns TRBD1, unconfirmable since there is no DNA. Germline V CDR1 and CDR2: SGHDN, FVKESK. The CDR3 totals 19 residues. CDR3: CASSQRGGGLSSGANVLTF.

This chain uses TRBV20-1 with TRBJ2-2; TCRdb gives TRBD1 as the D gene, but with no DNA this cannot be confirmed. Germline V gives CDR1 DFQATT, CDR2 SNEGSKA (reference sequence). The CDR3 is made up of 15 amino acids. CDR3 protein: CSALRGGWNTGELFF.

The chain uses TRBV6-1 and TRBJ1-1. CDR3 length equals 15 residues. In germline, CDR1 is MNHNS, CDR2 SASEGT. The CDR3 region is CASPRGGVGNTEAFF.

The chain uses TRBV18 and TRBJ1-2. The CDR3 contains 14 residues. Germline CDR1 KGHSH, CDR2 LQKENI. CDR3 in amino acids: CASSPSNNGHGYTF.

This chain joins TRBV11-1 and TRBJ1-5; TCRdb indicates TRBD1, and absent DNA this call remains unverified. The CDR3 is 18 residues long. CDR1 and CDR2 (germline): SGHAT, FQDESV (reference sequence). CDR3 loop: CASSLGPISGVLQSAQHF.

The V and J genes are TRBV29-1 and TRBJ1-1. The CDR3 is 12 residues long. Germline V lookup: CDR1 SQVTM, CDR2 ANQGSEA. The CDR3 sequence is CSVEAANTEAFF.

The V and J genes are TRBV5-6 and TRBJ2-1. This CDR3 has 16 residues. Germline V lookup: CDR1 SGHDT, CDR2 YYEEEE. The CDR3 sequence is CASSLGLAAINERQFF. Variable domain in full (rest from reference TRBV5-6 and TRBJ2-1): DAGVTQSPTHLIKTRGQQVTLRCSPKSGHDTVSWYQQALGQGPQFIFQYYEEEERQRGNFPDRFSGHQFPNYSSELNVNALLLGDSALYLCASSLGLAAINERQFFGPGTRLTVL.

The rearrangement joins TRBV19 to TRBJ2-3; as DNA is missing, the TRBD1 call by TCRdb cannot be tested. The CDR3 extends over 15 amino acids. Germline values: CDR1 LNHDA, CDR2 SQIVND (reference sequence). This CDR3 is CASSPQGQATDTQYF. Combining the CDR3 with reference TRBV19 and TRBJ2-3 gives the whole variable domain DGGITQSPKYLFRKEGQNVTLSCEQNLNHDAMYWYRQDPGQGLRLIYYSQIVNDFQKGDIAEGYSVSREKKESFPLTVTSAQKNPTAFYLCASSPQGQATDTQYFGPGTRLTVL.

V gene TRBV12-3 or TRBV12-4 combines with J gene TRBJ2-1. The CDR3 contains 14 residues. The CDR3 reads CASSLSGFYNEQFF.

V and J are TRBV2 and TRBJ2-6; there is no DNA to check the TCRdb D call of TRBD1. Germline V lookup: CDR1 SNHLY, CDR2 FYNNEI. This CDR3 has 16 amino acids. The CDR3 reads CASGGHSGSGANVLTF.

This chain joins TRBV15 and TRBJ1-2. The CDR3 consists of 16 residues. The germline gives CDR1 LNHNV, CDR2 YYDKDF (reference sequence). This CDR3 is CATSRDPAASFYGYTF.

The rearrangement joins TRBV7-8 to TRBJ2-1. This CDR3 contains 15 residues. The V gene's germline CDR1 is SGHVS and CDR2 FQNEAQ. The CDR3 sequence is CASSPFSISNNEQFF.

This chain joins TRBV12-3 or TRBV12-4 and TRBJ2-3; the D gene TCRdb calls, TRBD1, cannot be checked with no DNA. The CDR3 is 16 residues long. CDR3 in amino acids: CASSPFRRMGTDTQYF.

The chain employs TRBV27 and TRBJ1-1; the D call of TRBD1 rests on TCRdb alone, since no DNA is present to check it. The CDR3 loop spans 16 amino acids. Germline CDR1 and CDR2: MNHEY and SMNVEV (reference sequence). The CDR3 here is CASSLGTGGSGPEAFF.

This chain links TRBV28 with TRBJ2-3; absent DNA, TCRdb's TRBD2 call cannot be checked. The V gene's germline CDR1 is MDHEN and CDR2 SYDVKM. CDR3 size: 14 residues. The CDR3 loop is CASSSAGGRDTQYF.

V gene TRBV28 combines with J gene TRBJ2-7; TCRdb's D call, TRBD2, is unchecked because there is no DNA. This CDR3 is 12 amino acids long. The germline V gene encodes CDR1 MDHEN and CDR2 SYDVKM. The chain's CDR3 is CASSTPGDYGYF. The entire variable domain, with the rest obtained from reference TRBV28 and TRBJ2-7, is as follows: DVKVTQSSRYLVKRTGEKVFLECVQDMDHENMFWYRQDPGLGLRLIYFSYDVKMKEKGDIPEGYSVSREKKERFSLILESASTNQTSMYLCASSTPGDYGYFGPGTRLTVT.

This chain joins TRBV29-1 and TRBJ2-3. This CDR3 contains 12 residues. The germline V gene encodes CDR1 SQVTM and CDR2 ANQGSEA. CDR3 region: CSVALSTDTQYF.

CDR3 in amino acids: CASNVRDSGELFF. This rearrangement joins TRBV12-3 or TRBV12-4 to TRBJ2-2; without DNA, the TCRdb call of TRBD1 cannot be checked. The CDR3 consists of 13 residues.